A single sample gave rise to the 17 T cell receptor beta chains below, sequenced in a study of cytomegalovirus exposure and HLA in healthy donors. PCR involved 60 Vbeta and 13 Jbeta primers. Sequencing was performed with immunoSEQ multiplex PCR; in TCRdb, only in-frame clones are kept and a portion is missing. There are 160,000 or so clones in the sample; more than 60% occur only once, and around 4% lies in the top ten. The sequencing input was PBMCs. These receptors were collected from a man in his forties in good health and CMV-seronegative.

The genes are TRBV19 and TRBJ1-4; a weak D match, TRBD1 (6 bases). The V gene's germline CDR1 is LNHDA and CDR2 SQIVND (reference sequence). Trimming pared 5 bases from V and 0 bases from J, leaving 13 bases between. The CDR3 sequence is 16 residues long. CDR3 amino acids: CASSSDRTTTNEKLFF. CDR3 coding DNA: TGTGCCAGTAGTTCAGACAGGACCACAACTAATGAAAAACTGTTTTTT.

V gene TRBV9 combines with J gene TRBJ2-3; the match to TRBD2 covers 13 bases. The CDR3 sequence is 18 residues long. Germline V gives CDR1 SGDLS, CDR2 YYNGEE. Losses at the gene ends were 2 bases for V and 2 bases for J; bases not matched to a gene: 8. CDR3 loop: CASSVLGLAGDITDTQYF. Written as DNA, the CDR3 is TGTGCCAGCAGCGTTTTAGGACTAGCGGGGGACATCACAGATACGCAGTATTTT.

The V and J genes are TRBV5-1 and TRBJ2-5; 9 nucleotides align to TRBD1. The CDR3 totals 15 residues. J was trimmed by 2 bases and V by 4 bases; bases with no gene match: 6. In germline, CDR1 is SGHRS, CDR2 YFSETQ. This CDR3 is CASSPGTGSQETQYF. The CDR3 coding sequence is TGCGCCAGCAGCCCCGGGACAGGGAGTCAAGAGACCCAGTACTTC.

This clone was seen more than once but under ten times. The chain couples TRBV5-1 to TRBJ2-1, with TRBD2 identical over 12 bases. J gave up 8 bases and V 2 bases, and 5 bases lay outside the gene matches. CDR1 SGHRS and CDR2 YFSETQ come from the germline V gene. This CDR3 is built from 15 residues. This chain's CDR3 is CASSLLAGGGYEQFF. In DNA, the CDR3 is TGCGCCAGCAGCTTACTAGCGGGGGGCGGCTATGAGCAGTTCTTC.

The chain couples TRBV7-9 to TRBJ1-5; 11 bases are shared with TRBD1. The V and J ends lost 1 base and 2 bases, in that order; junction bases with no gene match: 1. The CDR3 sequence is 16 residues long. Per germline, CDR1 SEHNR and CDR2 FQNEAQ (reference sequence). CDR3 sequence reads: CASSLGGQGGNQPQHF. CDR3 DNA sequence: TGTGCCAGCAGCTTAGGGGGACAGGGGGGCAATCAGCCCCAGCATTTT.

The chain has TRBV9 and TRBJ2-1, with 7 bases that match TRBD2. Germline values: CDR1 SGDLS, CDR2 YYNGEE. The CDR3 consists of 16 residues. The trim removed 0 bases at V and 8 bases at J, leaving 11 bases unmatched. The CDR3 spells CASSVGPAGMRDEQFF. The CDR3 DNA follows: TGTGCCAGCAGCGTAGGACCAGCGGGGATGAGGGATGAGCAGTTCTTC.

For this clone: A read error may account for a junction end that differs from germline. The rearrangement uses TRBV7-9 and TRBJ2-7, with 8 bases fitting TRBD1. Germline-derived CDR1 and CDR2 are SEHNR and FQNEAQ (reference sequence). The CDR3 is 15 amino acids. The CDR3: CSSSSPGGAGYEQYF. CDR3 DNA: TGTTCCAGCAGCTCCCCAGGGGGCGCGGGGTACGAGCAGTACTTC. The entire variable domain, with the rest obtained from reference TRBV7-9 and TRBJ2-7, is as follows: DTGVSQNPRHKITKRGQNVTFRCDPISEHNRLYWYRQTLGQGPEFLTYFQNEAQLEKSRLLSDRFSAERPKGSFSTLEIQRTEQGDSAMYLCSSSSPGGAGYEQYFGPGTRLTVT.

J is TRBJ1-1 and V is TRBV27, with 7 bases matching TRBD1. Germline V CDR1 and CDR2: MNHEY, SMNVEV (reference sequence). The CDR3 consists of 12 residues. Trimming at V came to 4 bases and at J to 8 bases, leaving 4 bases not matched to a gene. In nucleotides, the CDR3 is TGTGCCAGCAGTTGGGTGGGACAGGAAGCTTTCTTT. Amino acid sequence: CASSWVGQEAFF.

This clone was seen only once. The chain carries TRBV10-3 and TRBJ1-5; D possibly corresponds to TRBD1 (6 bases). The germline gives CDR1 ENHRY, CDR2 SYGVKD. V lost 10 bases and J lost 4, with 20 bases in between. The CDR3 is 15 residues long. CDR3: CATSSAGADNQPQHF. The CDR3 nucleotides are TGTGCCACCTCCTCGGCAGGGGCGGATAATCAGCCCCAGCATTTT.

The chain is built from TRBV9 and TRBJ1-3; D unclear. Germline V gives CDR1 SGDLS, CDR2 YYNGEE. The CDR3 runs 16 residues. Trimming took off 1 base at V and 0 bases at J, with 11 bases between the two ends. The CDR3 protein is CASSVLASDSGNTIYF. In DNA, the CDR3 is TGTGCCAGCAGCGTATTGGCCAGCGACTCTGGAAACACCATATATTTT.

CDR3 nucleotides: TGTGCCAGCAGCCCTAAACCCGCCTTGGGCTTGACCACTGAAGCTTTCTTT. Translating gives CASSPKPALGLTTEAFF. V gene TRBV7-9 combines with J gene TRBJ1-1; D not resolved. Germline CDR1 SEHNR, CDR2 FQNEAQ (reference sequence). With 5 bases removed from V and 4 bases from J, the gap between germline ends came to 23 bases. This CDR3 comprises 17 residues.

The V gene is TRBV5-4, the J gene TRBJ2-7; TRBD1 matches at 7 bases. The CDR3 sequence is 15 residues long. Trimming removed 3 bases from V and 4 bases from J; junction bases left unmatched: 10. Germline V CDR1 and CDR2: SGHNT, YYREEE (reference sequence). The chain's CDR3 is CASSSQSGTEYEQYF. The DNA for the CDR3 is TGTGCCAGCAGCTCGCAATCCGGGACAGAATACGAGCAGTACTTC.

The chain couples TRBV9 to TRBJ2-1; 9 bases line up with TRBD2. The CDR3 totals 20 residues. Germline trimming cut 0 bases from V and 3 bases from J; bases unmatched to any gene: 16. Germline V CDR1 and CDR2: SGDLS, YYNGEE. The CDR3 nucleotides read TGTGCCAGCAGCGTAGAAAGGTTGGGGGCTAGCGGGGCCCACTACAATGAGCAGTTCTTC. This translates into CASSVERLGASGAHYNEQFF.

The chain carries TRBV7-2 and TRBJ2-3, with 8 bases fitting TRBD1. Germline loops: CDR1 SGHTA, CDR2 FQGNSA. With V trimmed by 3 bases and J by 6 bases, 8 bases remained unmatched. The CDR3 has 15 amino acids. The CDR3 DNA follows: TGTGCCAGCAGCTTCCGGACAGGGCGGTTTGATACGCAGTATTTT. Translation: CASSFRTGRFDTQYF.

Concerning this clone itself: The same CDR3 also results from other DNA sequences found in this sample. The chain joins TRBV12-2 to TRBJ1-4. TRBV12-2 is flagged as a pseudogene. This CDR3 comprises 16 residues. Written as DNA, the CDR3 is TGTGCAAGTCGCTCGCGGGAGCGCGGGGAGAGTGAAAAACTGTTTTTT. Amino acids: CASRSRERGESEKLFF.

Here the CDR3 DNA reads TGTGCCATCAGTGACGGACAGGGTGAAAAACTGTTTTTT. It is translated as CAISDGQGEKLFF. The rearrangement uses TRBV10-3 and TRBJ1-4; 8 bases align to TRBD1. CDR3 length: 13 amino acids. With 3 bases clipped from V and 7 bases from J, the junction kept 1 base outside the gene matches. Germline CDR1 reads ENHRY; CDR2 reads SYGVKD.

This chain links TRBV6-1 with TRBJ1-1, with 8 bases aligning to TRBD1. The CDR3 totals 14 residues. Germline V gene sequence: CDR1 MNHNS, CDR2 SASEGT. Trimming cost V 8 bases and J 0 bases; bases outside gene matches: 5. The CDR3 DNA is TGTGCCAGCGGTCACAGGGGGGTGAACACTGAAGCTTTCTTT. Protein product: CASGHRGVNTEAFF.